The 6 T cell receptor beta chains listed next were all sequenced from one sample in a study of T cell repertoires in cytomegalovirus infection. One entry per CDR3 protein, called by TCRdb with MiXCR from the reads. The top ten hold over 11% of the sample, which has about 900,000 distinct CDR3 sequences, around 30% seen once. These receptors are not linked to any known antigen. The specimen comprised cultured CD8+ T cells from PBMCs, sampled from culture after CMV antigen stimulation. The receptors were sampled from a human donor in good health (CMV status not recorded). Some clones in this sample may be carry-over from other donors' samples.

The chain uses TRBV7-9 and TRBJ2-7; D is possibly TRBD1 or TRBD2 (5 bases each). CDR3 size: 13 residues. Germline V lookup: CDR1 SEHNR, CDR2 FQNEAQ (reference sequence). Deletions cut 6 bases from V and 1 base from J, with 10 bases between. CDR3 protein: CASRDGTSYEQYF. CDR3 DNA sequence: TGTGCCAGCAGGGACGGGACGTCCTACGAGCAGTACTTC. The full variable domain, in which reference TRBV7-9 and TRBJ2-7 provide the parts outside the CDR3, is DTGVSQNPRHKITKRGQNVTFRCDPISEHNRLYWYRQTLGQGPEFLTYFQNEAQLEKSRLLSDRFSAERPKGSFSTLEIQRTEQGDSAMYLCASRDGTSYEQYFGPGTRLTVT.

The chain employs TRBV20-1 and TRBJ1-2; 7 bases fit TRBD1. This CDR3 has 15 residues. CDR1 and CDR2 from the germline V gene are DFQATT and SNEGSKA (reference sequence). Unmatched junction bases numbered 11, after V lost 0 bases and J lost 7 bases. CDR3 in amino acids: CSARDTARGAAGYTF. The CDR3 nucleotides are TGCAGTGCTAGAGATACTGCCAGGGGGGCTGCTGGCTACACCTTC.

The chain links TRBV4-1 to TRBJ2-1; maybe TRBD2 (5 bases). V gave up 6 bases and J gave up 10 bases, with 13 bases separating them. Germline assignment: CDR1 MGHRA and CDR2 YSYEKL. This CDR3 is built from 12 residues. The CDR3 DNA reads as TGCGCCAGCAGACACGGCAGCGGCGAGCAGTTCTTC. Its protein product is CASRHGSGEQFF.

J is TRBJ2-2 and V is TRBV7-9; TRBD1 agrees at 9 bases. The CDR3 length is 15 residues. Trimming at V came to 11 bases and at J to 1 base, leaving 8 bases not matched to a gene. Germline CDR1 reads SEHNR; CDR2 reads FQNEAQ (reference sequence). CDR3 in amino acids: CALQGANRNTGELFF. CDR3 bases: TGTGCCTTACAGGGGGCAAATCGGAACACCGGGGAGCTGTTTTTT.

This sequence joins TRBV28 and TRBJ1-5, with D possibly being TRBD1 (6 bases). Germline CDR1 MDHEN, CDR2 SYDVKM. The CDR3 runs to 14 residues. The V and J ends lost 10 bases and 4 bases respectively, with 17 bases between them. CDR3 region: CATLMTGLNQPQHF. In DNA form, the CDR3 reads TGTGCCACCCTGATGACAGGACTGAATCAGCCCCAGCATTTT.

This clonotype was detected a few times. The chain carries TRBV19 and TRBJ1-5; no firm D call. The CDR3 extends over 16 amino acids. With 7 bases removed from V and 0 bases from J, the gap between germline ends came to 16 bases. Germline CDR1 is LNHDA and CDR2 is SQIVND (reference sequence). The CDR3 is CASTHGDKYSNQPQHF. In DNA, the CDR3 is TGTGCCAGTACCCATGGGGATAAATATAGCAATCAGCCCCAGCATTTT.